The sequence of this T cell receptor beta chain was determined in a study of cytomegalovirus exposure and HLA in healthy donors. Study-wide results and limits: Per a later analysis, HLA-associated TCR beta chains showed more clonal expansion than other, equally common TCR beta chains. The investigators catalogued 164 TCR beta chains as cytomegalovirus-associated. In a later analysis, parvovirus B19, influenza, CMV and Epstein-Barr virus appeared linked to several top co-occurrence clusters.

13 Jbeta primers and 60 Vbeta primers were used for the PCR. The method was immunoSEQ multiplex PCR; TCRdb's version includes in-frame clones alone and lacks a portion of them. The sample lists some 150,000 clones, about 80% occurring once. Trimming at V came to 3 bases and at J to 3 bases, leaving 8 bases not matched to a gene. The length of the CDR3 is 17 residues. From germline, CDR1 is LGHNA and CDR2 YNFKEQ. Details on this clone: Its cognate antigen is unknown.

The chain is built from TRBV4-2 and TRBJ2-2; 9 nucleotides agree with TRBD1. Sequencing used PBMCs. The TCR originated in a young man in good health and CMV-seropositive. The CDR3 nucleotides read TGTGCCAGCAGCCATCGGCGGGGACAGGGCCACACCGGGGAGCTGTTTTTT. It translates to CASSHRRGQGHTGELFF.